This TCR beta chain was recorded in a study of shared clonotypes between healthy human individuals. Across the study: Participating donors consisted of a couple of women and a few men aged 18 to 49.

Every donor, a Caucasian adult, lived in Nashville, Tennessee. Unsorted material relied on approximately 90 million PBMCs as the source of genomic DNA. Per the germline V gene, CDR1 is LGHNT and CDR2 is FRNRAP. This CDR3 spans 12 amino acids. V lost 4 bases and J lost 6, with 7 bases in between. Methods used by the authors: Filtering of immunoSEQ junctional sequences could not match full-length read filtering. The table came from immunoSEQ multiplex PCR; TCRdb's copy has only in-frame clones and leaves some out. The V and J calls and clone size are taken from that table; D and trimming were inferred from the DNA. The table lists about 470,000 clones, about 76% of them singletons.

This sequence joins TRBV12-5 and TRBJ2-1; the D is unclear. The sample consisted of PBMCs. This TCR came from a woman aged 35 to 49 in good health. Some clones in this sample may be carry-over from other donors' samples. DNA for the CDR3: TGTGCTAGTGGTTCCCCCTCCAATGAGCAGTTCTTC. Protein: CASGSPSNEQFF.